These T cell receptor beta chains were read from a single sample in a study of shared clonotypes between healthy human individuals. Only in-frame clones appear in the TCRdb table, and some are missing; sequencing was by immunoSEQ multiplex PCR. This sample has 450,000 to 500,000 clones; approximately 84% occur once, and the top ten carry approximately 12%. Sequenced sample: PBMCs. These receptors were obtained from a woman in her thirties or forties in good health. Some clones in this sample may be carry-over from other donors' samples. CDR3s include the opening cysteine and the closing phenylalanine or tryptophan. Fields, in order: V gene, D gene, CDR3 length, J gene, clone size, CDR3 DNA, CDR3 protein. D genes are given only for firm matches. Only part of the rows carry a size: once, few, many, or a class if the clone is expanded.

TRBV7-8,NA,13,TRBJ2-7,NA,TGTGCCAGCAGCTCCATTGGCTCCTACGAGCAGTACTTC,CASSSIGSYEQYF
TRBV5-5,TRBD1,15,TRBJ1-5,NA,TGTGCCAGCACGAAAGGGACAGGGTTGCATCAGCCCCAGCATTTT,CASTKGTGLHQPQHF
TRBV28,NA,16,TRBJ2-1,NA,TGTGCCAGCAGTTTTGCCGGGGCTAGCGCAACCAATGAGCAGTTCTTC,CASSFAGASATNEQFF
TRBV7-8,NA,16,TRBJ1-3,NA,TGTGCCAGCAGACCCACGCGGATTGGGTTAGGAAACACCATATATTTT,CASRPTRIGLGNTIYF
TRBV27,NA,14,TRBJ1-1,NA,TGTGCCAGCAGTTTGCAGTGGATGAACACTGAAGCTTTCTTT,CASSLQWMNTEAFF
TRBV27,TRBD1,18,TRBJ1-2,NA,TGTGCCAGCAGTGCGACGACAGGGAATAATGTCGCCTACCGGGGCTACACCTTC,CASSATTGNNVAYRGYTF
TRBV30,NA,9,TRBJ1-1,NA,TGTGCCTGGAGCGACAAAGCTTTCTTT,CAWSDKAFF
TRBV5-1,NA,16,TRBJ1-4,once,TGCGCCAGCAGCTTAGGCGCCATGGCGAGGGATGAAAAACTGTTTTTT,CASSLGAMARDEKLFF
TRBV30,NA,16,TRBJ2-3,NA,TGTGCCTGGAGTGTGTATCGGGACCCTCCCAAAGATACGCAGTATTTT,CAWSVYRDPPKDTQYF
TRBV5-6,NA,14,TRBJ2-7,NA,TGTGCCAGCAGCTTGCCCGGAAGCTCCTACGAGCAGTACTTC,CASSLPGSSYEQYF
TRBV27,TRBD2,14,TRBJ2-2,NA,TGTGCCAGCAGGTCGGGGACTAGCGCCGGGGAGCTGTTTTTT,CASRSGTSAGELFF
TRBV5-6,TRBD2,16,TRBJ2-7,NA,TGTGCCAGCAGCTCCGATCCGACTAGCGAATTATACGAGCAGTACTTC,CASSSDPTSELYEQYF
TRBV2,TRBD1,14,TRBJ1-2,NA,TGTGCCAGCAGCCGACAGGGTAGTATCTATGGCTACACCTTC,CASSRQGSIYGYTF
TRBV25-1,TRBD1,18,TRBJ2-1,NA,TGTGCCAGCAGTGGCGGACAGGGAAGTTACGGTTTTGGGGATGAGCAGTTCTTC,CASSGGQGSYGFGDEQFF
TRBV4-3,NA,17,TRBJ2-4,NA,TGCGCCAGCAGCCCTGGAGGGGGAGGACCAGCCAAAAACATTCAGTACTTC,CASSPGGGGPAKNIQYF
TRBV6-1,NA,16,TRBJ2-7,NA,TGTGCCAGCAGTGAAATCGAGGGCGGGTCTGGATACGAGCAGTACTTC,CASSEIEGGSGYEQYF
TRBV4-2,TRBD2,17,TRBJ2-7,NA,TGTGCCAGCAGCCAAGATAGGGCTAGCGGCGTCCTACGAGAGCAGTACTTC,CASSQDRASGVLREQYF
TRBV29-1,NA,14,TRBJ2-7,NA,TGCAGCGTTGAAAGGGTTAGGGGTTCCTACGAGCAGTACTTC,CSVERVRGSYEQYF
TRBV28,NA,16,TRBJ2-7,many,TGTGCCAGCAGTTTACCCCGAGATGTCGGCCCGGACGAGCAGTACTTC,CASSLPRDVGPDEQYF
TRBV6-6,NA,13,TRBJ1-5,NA,TGTGCCAGCAGTTCCACGACGGATCAGCCCCAGCATTTT,CASSSTTDQPQHF
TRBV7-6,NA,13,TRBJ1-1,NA,TGTGCCAGCAGCTTAGCAACGGGGACTGAAGCTTTCTTT,CASSLATGTEAFF
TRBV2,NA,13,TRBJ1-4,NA,TGTGCCAGCAGTAAGCCAAAGCCGGAAAAACTGTTTTTT,CASSKPKPEKLFF
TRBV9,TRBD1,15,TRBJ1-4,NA,TGTGCCAGCAGCGTTCTCGGGGACAGCACGGGAAAACTGTTTTTT,CASSVLGDSTGKLFF
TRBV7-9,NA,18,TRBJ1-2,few,TGTGCCAGCAGCTTAGCGCGGGGTCCCGGCCAGGCGGACTATGGCTACACCTTC,CASSLARGPGQADYGYTF
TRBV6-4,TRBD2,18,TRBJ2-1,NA,TGTGCCAGCAGTGACTCGACTAGCGGGAGCCGCTCCTACAATGAGCAGTTCTTC,CASSDSTSGSRSYNEQFF
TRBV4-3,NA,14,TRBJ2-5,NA,TGCGCCAGCAGCCAAGATGGGATGGGTGAGACCCAGTACTTC,CASSQDGMGETQYF
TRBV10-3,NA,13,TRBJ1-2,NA,TGTGCCATCAGTATCAGGGACGGCGGTGGCTACACCTTC,CAISIRDGGGYTF
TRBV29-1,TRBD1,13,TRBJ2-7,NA,TGCAGCGACCCGGACAGGGGCCTCTACGAGCAGTACTTC,CSDPDRGLYEQYF
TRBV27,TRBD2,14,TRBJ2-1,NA,TGTGCCAGCAGTCCTCTCGCGGGAGGTAATGAGCAGTTCTTC,CASSPLAGGNEQFF
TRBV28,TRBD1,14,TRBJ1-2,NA,TGTGCCAGCAGTCTTGGACAGGGGAACTATGGCTACACCTTC,CASSLGQGNYGYTF
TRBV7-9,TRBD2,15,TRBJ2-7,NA,TGTGCCAGCAGCCCGGGACTAGCGGGAGTTTTTGAGCAGTACTTC,CASSPGLAGVFEQYF
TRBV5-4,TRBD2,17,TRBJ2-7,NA,TGTGCCAGCAGCCCCGCTAGCGGGAGGCCGAGCTCCTACGAGCAGTACTTC,CASSPASGRPSSYEQYF
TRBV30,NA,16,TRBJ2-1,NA,TGTGCCTGGACCCCAGCCGGGAGCCATTCCTACAATGAGCAGTTCTTC,CAWTPAGSHSYNEQFF
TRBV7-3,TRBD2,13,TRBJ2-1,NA,TGTGCCAGCAGCTTAACTCGGGGGGATGAGCAGTTCTTC,CASSLTRGDEQFF
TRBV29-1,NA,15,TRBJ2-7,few,TGCAGCGTTGAAGGGGCGGTTCAACAGCGCTACGAGCAGTACTTC,CSVEGAVQQRYEQYF
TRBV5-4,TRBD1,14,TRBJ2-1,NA,TGTGCCAGCAGCTTGGTGACAGGGATTGATGAGCAGTTCTTC,CASSLVTGIDEQFF
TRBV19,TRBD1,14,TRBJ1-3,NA,TGTGCCAGTAGTGTGACAGGGGCTGGAAACACCATATATTTT,CASSVTGAGNTIYF
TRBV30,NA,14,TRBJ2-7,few,TGTGCCTGGAAATGGACCACTTTGACGTACGAGCAGTACTTC,CAWKWTTLTYEQYF
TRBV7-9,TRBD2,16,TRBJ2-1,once,TGTGCCAGCAGCTTAGGCGTAGCGGGGTCCTACAATGAGCAGTTCTTC,CASSLGVAGSYNEQFF
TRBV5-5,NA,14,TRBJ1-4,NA,TGTGCCAGCAGCCTTGCAGGGACCACAGAAAAACTGTTTTTT,CASSLAGTTEKLFF
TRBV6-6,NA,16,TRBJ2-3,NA,TGTGCCAGCAGTTACGAGGGTATCATCAGCACAGATACGCAGTATTTT,CASSYEGIISTDTQYF
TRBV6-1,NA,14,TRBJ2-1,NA,TGTGCCAGCAGTGTAACCAGCGGGTACAATGAGCAGTTCTTC,CASSVTSGYNEQFF
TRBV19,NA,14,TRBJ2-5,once,TGTGCCAGTAGTACCACAGGGAGGCAAGAGACCCAGTACTTC,CASSTTGRQETQYF
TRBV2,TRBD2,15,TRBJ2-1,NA,TGTGCCAGCAGTGTCGCGGGAGTGTCGTACAATGAGCAGTTCTTC,CASSVAGVSYNEQFF
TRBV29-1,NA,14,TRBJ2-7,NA,TGCAGCGTTGAAGTTCTAAGGGGAGACTACGAGCAGTACTTC,CSVEVLRGDYEQYF
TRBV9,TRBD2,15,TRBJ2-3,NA,TGTGCCAGCAGCGACTTGGTGGGAGGGATAAATACGCAGTATTTT,CASSDLVGGINTQYF
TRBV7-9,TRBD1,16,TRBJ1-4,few,TGCGCCAGCAGCCAAGATCTTGGGACAGGGGCCGAAAAACTGTTTTTT,CASSQDLGTGAEKLFF
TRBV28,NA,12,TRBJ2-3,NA,TGTGCCAGCAGTTTGGCCACAGATACGCAGTATTTT,CASSLATDTQYF
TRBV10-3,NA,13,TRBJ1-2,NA,TGTGCCATCAGTGAGACAGTGGGTTGGGGCTACACCTTC,CAISETVGWGYTF
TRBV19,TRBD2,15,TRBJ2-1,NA,TGTGCCAGTAGTTCAATAGCGGGAGCGGGGGATGAGCAGTTCTTC,CASSSIAGAGDEQFF